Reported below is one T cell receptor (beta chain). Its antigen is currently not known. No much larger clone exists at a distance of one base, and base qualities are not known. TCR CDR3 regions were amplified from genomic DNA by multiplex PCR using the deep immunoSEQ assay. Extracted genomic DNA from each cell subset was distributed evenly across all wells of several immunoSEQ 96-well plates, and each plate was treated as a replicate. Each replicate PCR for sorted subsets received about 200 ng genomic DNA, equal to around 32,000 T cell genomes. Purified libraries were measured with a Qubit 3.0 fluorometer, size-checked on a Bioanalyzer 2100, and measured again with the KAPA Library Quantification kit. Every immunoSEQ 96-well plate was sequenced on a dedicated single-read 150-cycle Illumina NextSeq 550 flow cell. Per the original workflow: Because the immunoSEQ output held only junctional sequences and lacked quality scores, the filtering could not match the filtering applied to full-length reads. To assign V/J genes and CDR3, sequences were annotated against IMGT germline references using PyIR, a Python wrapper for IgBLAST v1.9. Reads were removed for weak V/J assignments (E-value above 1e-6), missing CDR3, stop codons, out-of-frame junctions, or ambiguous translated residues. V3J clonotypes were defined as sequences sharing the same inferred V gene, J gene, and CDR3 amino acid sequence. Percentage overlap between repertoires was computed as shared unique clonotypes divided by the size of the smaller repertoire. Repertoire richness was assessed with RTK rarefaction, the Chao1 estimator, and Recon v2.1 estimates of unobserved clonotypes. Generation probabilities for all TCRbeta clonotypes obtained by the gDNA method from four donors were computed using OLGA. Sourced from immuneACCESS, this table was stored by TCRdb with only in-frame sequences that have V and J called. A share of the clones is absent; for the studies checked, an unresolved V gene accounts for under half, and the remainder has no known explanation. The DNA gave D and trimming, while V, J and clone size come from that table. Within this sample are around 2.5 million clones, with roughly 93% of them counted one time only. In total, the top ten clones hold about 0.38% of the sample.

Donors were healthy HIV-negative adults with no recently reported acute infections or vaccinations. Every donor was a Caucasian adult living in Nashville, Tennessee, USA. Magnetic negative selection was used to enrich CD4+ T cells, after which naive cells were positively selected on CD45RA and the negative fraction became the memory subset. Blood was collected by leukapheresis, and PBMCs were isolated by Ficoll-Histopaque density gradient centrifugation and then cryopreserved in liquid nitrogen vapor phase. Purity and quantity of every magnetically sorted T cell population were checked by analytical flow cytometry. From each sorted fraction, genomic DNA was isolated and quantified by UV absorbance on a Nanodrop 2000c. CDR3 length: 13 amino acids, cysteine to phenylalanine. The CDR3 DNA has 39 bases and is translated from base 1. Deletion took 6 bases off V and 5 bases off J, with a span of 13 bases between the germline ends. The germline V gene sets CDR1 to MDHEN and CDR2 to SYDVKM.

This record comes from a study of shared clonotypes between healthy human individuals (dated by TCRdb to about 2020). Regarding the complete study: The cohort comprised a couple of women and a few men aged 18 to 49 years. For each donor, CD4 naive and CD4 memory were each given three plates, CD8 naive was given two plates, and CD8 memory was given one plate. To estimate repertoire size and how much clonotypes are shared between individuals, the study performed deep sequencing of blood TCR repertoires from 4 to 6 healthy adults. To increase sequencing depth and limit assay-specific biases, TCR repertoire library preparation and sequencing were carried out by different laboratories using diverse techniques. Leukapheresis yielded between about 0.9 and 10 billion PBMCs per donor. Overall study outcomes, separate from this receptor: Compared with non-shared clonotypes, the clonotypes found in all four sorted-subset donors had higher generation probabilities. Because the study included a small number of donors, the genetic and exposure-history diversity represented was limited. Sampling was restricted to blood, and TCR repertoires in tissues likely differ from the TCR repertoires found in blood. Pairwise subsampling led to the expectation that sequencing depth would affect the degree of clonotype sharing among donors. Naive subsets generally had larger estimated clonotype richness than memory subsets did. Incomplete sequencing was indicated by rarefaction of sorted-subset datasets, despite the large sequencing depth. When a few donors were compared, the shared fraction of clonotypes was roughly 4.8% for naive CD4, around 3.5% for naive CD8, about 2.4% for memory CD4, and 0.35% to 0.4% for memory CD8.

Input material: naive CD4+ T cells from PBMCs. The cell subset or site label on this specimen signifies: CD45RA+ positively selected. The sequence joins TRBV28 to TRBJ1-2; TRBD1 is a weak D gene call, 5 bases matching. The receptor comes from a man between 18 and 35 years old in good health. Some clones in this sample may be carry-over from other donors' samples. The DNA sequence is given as TGTGCCAGCAGGCCCGGGGGGGAATATGGCTACACCTTC. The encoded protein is CASRPGGEYGYTF.